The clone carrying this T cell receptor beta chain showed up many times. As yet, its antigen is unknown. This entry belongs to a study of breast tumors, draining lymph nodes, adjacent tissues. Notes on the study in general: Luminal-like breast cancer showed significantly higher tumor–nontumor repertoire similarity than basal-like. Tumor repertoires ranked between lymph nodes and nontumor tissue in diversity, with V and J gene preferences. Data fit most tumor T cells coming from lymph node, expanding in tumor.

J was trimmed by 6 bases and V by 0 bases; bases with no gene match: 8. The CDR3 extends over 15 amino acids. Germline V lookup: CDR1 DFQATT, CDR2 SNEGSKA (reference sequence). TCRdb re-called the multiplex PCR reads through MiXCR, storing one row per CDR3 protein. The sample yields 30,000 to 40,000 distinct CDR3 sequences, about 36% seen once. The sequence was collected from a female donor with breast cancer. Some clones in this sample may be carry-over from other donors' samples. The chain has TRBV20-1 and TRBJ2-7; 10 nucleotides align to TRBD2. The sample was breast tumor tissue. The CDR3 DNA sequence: TGCAGTGCTAGAGACTTAAGCGGGAGGGGGATCGAGCAGTACTTC. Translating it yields CSARDLSGRGIEQYF.